This T cell receptor (beta chain) appears in the sequencing data of a study of T cells in Graves' hyperthyroidism and ophthalmopathy. RNA transcripts gave rise to amplified TCR beta CDR3 regions. First-round RT-PCR targeting the TCR CDR3 was performed with the HTBI primer set. From the multiplex PCR reads, TCRdb called clonotypes with MiXCR, one entry per CDR3 protein. The sample shows around 340,000 distinct CDR3 sequences, over 11% of them seen only once. V gave up 2 bases and J gave up 5 bases, with 7 bases separating them. The CDR3 contains 11 residues. CDR1 DFQATT and CDR2 SNEGSKA come from the germline V gene (reference sequence). A few counts support this clonotype. Lactation, pregnancy, other autoimmune disease or uncontrolled infection led to exclusion of patients.

Sequences were obtained from blood. The clonotype originates from a woman in her thirties with Graves' hyperthyroidism. This chain links TRBV20-1 with TRBJ2-7; D gene ambiguous. This CDR3 reads CSARTQDEQYF. Here the CDR3 DNA reads TGCAGTGCTAGAACCCAAGACGAGCAGTACTTC.